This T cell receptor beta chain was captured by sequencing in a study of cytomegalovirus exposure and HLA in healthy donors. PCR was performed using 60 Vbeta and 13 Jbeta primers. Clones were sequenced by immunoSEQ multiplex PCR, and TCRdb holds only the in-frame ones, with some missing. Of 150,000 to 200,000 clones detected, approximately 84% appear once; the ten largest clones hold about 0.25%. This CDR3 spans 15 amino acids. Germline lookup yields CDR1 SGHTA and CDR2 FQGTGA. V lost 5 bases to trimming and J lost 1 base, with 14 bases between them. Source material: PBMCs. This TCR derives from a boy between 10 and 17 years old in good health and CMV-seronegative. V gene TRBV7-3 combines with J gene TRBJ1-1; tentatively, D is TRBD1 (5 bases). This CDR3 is CASSQSGGANTEAFF. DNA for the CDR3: TGTGCCAGCAGCCAGAGCGGGGGAGCGAACACTGAAGCTTTCTTT.